This is a list of T cell receptor beta chains from one sample in a study of sequential checkpoint blockade in melanoma. TCRdb's table, derived via immunoSEQ multiplex PCR, lists solely in-frame clones and lacks some. Of 10,000 to 13,000 clones detected, roughly 69% appear once; the ten largest clones hold roughly 31%. Sequencing used CD8+ T cells sorted from blood (inferred from file names), obtained from a patient given nivolumab and ipilimumab in sequence. The receptors come from a human donor with melanoma. CDR3s include the opening cysteine and the closing phenylalanine or tryptophan.

v_gene: TRBV9; CDR3aa: CASSPRTFGRHTEAFF
v_gene: TRBV4-3; CDR3aa: CASSRVFDRGHEKLFF
v_gene: TRBV10-2; CDR3aa: CAGGREMHEQYF
v_gene: TRBV4-3; CDR3aa: CASSQEWGPTEAFF
v_gene: TRBV7-8; CDR3aa: CASSLGDTGPNQPQHF
v_gene: TRBV7-9; CDR3aa: CASSLSLQGYEQYF
v_gene: TRBV7-2; CDR3aa: CASSHGLLGTEAFF
v_gene: TRBV27; CDR3aa: CASSPRPQSTDTQYF
v_gene: TRBV13; CDR3aa: CASSPGLAGRVGEQFF
v_gene: TRBV4-1; CDR3aa: CASSQDRQEAFF
v_gene: TRBV18; CDR3aa: CASSAPNPRYSYNEQFF
v_gene: TRBV6-1; CDR3aa: CASTQDRPYEQYF
v_gene: TRBV21-1; CDR3aa: CASYRTGTYGYTF
v_gene: TRBV9; CDR3aa: CASSPRLLVAGELFF
v_gene: TRBV28; CDR3aa: CASSLSGKGEQYF
v_gene: TRBV27; CDR3aa: CASSRLSRGGTDTQYF
v_gene: TRBV25-1; CDR3aa: CASSPRAYEQYF
v_gene: TRBV11-2; CDR3aa: CASSTGAQGAIETQYF
v_gene: TRBV7-9; CDR3aa: CASSLAAGQEQYF
v_gene: TRBV5-1; CDR3aa: CASSLVAGNYEQYF
v_gene: TRBV10-3; CDR3aa: CAISESGTGRNQPQHF
v_gene: TRBV7-6; CDR3aa: CASSWGPGAGANVLTF
v_gene: TRBV5-8; CDR3aa: CASSPGYNQPQHF
v_gene: TRBV28; CDR3aa: CASDGYRTGREQYF
v_gene: TRBV6-4; CDR3aa: CASQQGPDTGELFF
v_gene: TRBV5-6; CDR3aa: CASSLVRLAFVTQYF
v_gene: TRBV4-1; CDR3aa: CASSPGQVEETQYF
v_gene: TRBV4-3; CDR3aa: CASSQQGLTEAFF
v_gene: TRBV7-9; CDR3aa: CASSLSTSDYEQYF
v_gene: TRBV6-1; CDR3aa: CASEWAENTEAFF
v_gene: TRBV28; CDR3aa: CASSPRDRAYEQYF
v_gene: TRBV9; CDR3aa: CASSGLSYEQYF
v_gene: TRBV27; CDR3aa: CASRNTGDHHEQYF
v_gene: TRBV9; CDR3aa: CASSVEWRGNTDTQYF
v_gene: TRBV13; CDR3aa: CASSTGTGGNSPLHF
v_gene: TRBV4-1; CDR3aa: CASSQEPWDYYEQYF
v_gene: TRBV28; CDR3aa: CASSLRGSLVNQPQHF
v_gene: TRBV4-3; CDR3aa: CASSLGTGASYEQYF
v_gene: TRBV7-9; CDR3aa: CASSLAPSGGWSYEQYF
v_gene: TRBV27; CDR3aa: CASSPRLGGYEQYF
v_gene: TRBV7-2; CDR3aa: CASSLVISREGYNEQFF
v_gene: TRBV18; CDR3aa: CASSPGGGNQPQHF
v_gene: TRBV7-2; CDR3aa: CASSPGRRYQETQYF
v_gene: TRBV11-2; CDR3aa: CASSFGGVLSTDTQYF
v_gene: TRBV2; CDR3aa: CASGGSLARFSYEQYF
v_gene: TRBV28; CDR3aa: CASSPRGTGVHPNYGYTF
v_gene: TRBV15; CDR3aa: CATSPDRMNTEAFF
v_gene: TRBV2; CDR3aa: CASSAKPGQAMRYGNQPQHF
v_gene: TRBV7-6; CDR3aa: CASSLGSLDSGYEQYF
v_gene: TRBV19; CDR3aa: CASNRDRVGNQPQHF
v_gene: TRBV9; CDR3aa: CASSVAGGHNEQFF
v_gene: TRBV5-7; CDR3aa: CASSRGAQGNNEQYF
v_gene: TRBV15; CDR3aa: CATSITGGLTDTQYF
v_gene: TRBV5-4; CDR3aa: CASSFPGQGWGDTEAFF
v_gene: TRBV18; CDR3aa: CASSPSHGQGVAETQYF
v_gene: TRBV7-9; CDR3aa: CASSLPQAGGPIVQFF
v_gene: TRBV30; CDR3aa: CAWSVPGRENIQYF
v_gene: TRBV6-5; CDR3aa: CASTSGSGRLDEQFF
v_gene: TRBV28; CDR3aa: CASSFSGGVNEQFF